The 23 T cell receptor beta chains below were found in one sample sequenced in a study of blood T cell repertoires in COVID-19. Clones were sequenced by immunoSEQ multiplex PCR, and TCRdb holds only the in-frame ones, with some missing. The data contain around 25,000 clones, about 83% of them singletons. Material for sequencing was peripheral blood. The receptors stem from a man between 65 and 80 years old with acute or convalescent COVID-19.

CDR3 residues: CASSYVAGQGYTF. The CDR3 nucleotides read TGTGCCAGCAGTTACGTGGCAGGGCAAGGCTACACCTTC. V usage is TRBV6-5 and J usage is TRBJ1-2, with D perhaps matching TRBD1 (5 bases). The V end lost 2 bases, the J end lost 8 bases, and 12 bases lay between the germline ends. Per the germline V gene, CDR1 is MNHEY and CDR2 is SVGAGI. The CDR3 has 13 residues.

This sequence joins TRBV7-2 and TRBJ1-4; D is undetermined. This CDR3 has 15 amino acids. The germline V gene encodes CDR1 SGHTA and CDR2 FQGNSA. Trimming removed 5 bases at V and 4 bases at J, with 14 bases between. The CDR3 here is CASSKDWSGNEKLFF. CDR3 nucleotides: TGTGCCAGCAGCAAGGACTGGTCGGGTAATGAAAAACTGTTTTTT.

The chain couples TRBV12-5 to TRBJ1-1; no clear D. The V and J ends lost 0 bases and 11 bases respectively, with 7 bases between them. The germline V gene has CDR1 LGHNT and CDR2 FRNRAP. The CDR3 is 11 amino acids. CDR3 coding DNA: TGTGCTAGTGGTTTGGTACGCGGGGCTTTCTTT. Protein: CASGLVRGAFF.

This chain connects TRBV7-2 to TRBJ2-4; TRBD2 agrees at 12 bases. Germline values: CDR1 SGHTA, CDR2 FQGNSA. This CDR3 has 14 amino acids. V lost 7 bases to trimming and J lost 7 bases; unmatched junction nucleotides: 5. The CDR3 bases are TGTGCCAGCACCCTAGCGGGGGGGCGGAACATTCAGTACTTC. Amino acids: CASTLAGGRNIQYF.

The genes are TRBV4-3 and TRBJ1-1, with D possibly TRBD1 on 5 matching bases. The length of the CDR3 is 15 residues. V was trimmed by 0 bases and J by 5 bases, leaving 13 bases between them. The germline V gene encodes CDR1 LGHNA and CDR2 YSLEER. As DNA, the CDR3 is TGCGCCAGCAGCCAAGATCCATTGGGGGGGACTGAAGCTTTCTTT. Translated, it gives CASSQDPLGGTEAFF.

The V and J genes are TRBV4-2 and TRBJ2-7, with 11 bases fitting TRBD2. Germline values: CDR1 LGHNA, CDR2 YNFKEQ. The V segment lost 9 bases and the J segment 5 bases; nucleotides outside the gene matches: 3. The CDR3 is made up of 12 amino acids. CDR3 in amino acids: CASSGRANEQYF. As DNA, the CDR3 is TGTGCCAGTAGCGGGAGGGCCAACGAGCAGTACTTC.

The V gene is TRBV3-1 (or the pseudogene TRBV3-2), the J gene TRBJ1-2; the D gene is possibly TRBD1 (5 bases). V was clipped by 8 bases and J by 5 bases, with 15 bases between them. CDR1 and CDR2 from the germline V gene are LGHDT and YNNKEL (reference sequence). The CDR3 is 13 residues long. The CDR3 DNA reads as TGTGCCAGCGGGGTTATGGGGGGGTATGGCTACACCTTC. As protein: CASGVMGGYGYTF.

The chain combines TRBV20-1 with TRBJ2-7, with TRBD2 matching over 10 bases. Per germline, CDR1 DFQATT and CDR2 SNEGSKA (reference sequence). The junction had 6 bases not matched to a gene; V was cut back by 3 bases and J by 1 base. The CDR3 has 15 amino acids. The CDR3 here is CSASSGRTSSYEQYF. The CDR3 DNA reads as TGCAGTGCTAGTAGCGGGAGGACCTCATCCTACGAGCAGTACTTC.

CDR3 amino acids: CASAKPSAEQFF. In nucleotides, the CDR3 is TGTGCTAGTGCCAAACCAAGCGCAGAGCAGTTCTTC. V gene TRBV12-5 combines with J gene TRBJ2-1; D is undetermined. V shed 7 bases and J shed 10 bases, with 14 bases lying between them. Germline V lookup: CDR1 LGHNT, CDR2 FRNRAP. The CDR3 consists of 12 residues.

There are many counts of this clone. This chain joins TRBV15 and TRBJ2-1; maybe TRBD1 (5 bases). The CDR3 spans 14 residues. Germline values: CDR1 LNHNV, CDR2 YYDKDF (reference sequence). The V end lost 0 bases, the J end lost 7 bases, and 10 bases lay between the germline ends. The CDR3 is CATSRDFRANEQFF. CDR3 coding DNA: TGTGCCACCAGCAGAGATTTCAGGGCGAATGAGCAGTTCTTC.

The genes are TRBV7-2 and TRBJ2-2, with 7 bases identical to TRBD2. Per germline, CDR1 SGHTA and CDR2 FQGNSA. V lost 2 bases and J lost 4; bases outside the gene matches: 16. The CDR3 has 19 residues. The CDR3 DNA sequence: TGTGCCAGCAGCTTAATCGCGTCTGGATGGACTAGGAGCACCGGGGAGCTGTTTTTT. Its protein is CASSLIASGWTRSTGELFF.

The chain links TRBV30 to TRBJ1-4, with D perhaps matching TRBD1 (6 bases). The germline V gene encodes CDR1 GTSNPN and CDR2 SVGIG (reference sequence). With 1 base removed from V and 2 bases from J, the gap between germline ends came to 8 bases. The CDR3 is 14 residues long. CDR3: CAWSAGATNEKLFF. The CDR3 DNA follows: TGTGCCTGGAGTGCAGGGGCGACTAATGAAAAACTGTTTTTT.

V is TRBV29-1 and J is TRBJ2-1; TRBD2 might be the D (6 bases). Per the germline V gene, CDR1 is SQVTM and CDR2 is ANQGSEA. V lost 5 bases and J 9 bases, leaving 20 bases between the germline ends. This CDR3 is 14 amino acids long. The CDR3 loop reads CSVRVGARGTEQFF. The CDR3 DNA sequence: TGCAGCGTTAGGGTAGGGGCGCGGGGCACTGAGCAGTTCTTC.

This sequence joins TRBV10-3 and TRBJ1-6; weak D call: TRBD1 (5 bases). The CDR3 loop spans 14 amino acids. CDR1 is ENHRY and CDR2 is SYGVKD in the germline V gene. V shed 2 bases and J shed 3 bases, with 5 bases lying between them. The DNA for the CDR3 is TGTGCCATCAGTGAGGACAGCTATAATTCACCCCTCCACTTT. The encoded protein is CAISEDSYNSPLHF.

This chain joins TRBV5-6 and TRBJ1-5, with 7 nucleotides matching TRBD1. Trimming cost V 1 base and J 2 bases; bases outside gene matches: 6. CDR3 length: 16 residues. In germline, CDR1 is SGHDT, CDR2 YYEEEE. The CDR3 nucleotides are TGTGCCAGCAGCTTGAAAGGGGGCGCAGGCAATCAGCCCCAGCATTTT. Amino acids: CASSLKGGAGNQPQHF.

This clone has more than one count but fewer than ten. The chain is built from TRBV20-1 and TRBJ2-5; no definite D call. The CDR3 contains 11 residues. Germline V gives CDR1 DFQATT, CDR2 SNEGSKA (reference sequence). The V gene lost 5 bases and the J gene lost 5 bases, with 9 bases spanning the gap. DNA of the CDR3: TGCAGTGCTGTCCCGGAGGAGACCCAGTACTTC. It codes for CSAVPEETQYF.

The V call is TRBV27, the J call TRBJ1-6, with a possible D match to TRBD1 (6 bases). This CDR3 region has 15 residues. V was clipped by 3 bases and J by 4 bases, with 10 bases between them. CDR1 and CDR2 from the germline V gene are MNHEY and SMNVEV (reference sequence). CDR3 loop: CASSLGARYNSPLHF. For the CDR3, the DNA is TGTGCCAGCAGTTTGGGGGCGCGGTATAATTCACCCCTCCACTTT.

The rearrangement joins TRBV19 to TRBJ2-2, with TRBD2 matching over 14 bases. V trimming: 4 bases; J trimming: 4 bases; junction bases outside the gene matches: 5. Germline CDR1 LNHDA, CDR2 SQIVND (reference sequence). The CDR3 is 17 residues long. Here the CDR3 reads CASSKKTSGRGTGELFF. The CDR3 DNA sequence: TGTGCCAGTAGTAAAAAGACTAGCGGGAGGGGCACCGGGGAGCTGTTTTTT.

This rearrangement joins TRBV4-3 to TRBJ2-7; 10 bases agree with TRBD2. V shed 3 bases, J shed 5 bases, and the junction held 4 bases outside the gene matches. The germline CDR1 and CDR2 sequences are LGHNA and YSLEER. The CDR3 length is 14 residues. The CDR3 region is CASSHGTSAHEQYF. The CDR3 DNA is TGCGCCAGCAGCCATGGGACTAGCGCTCACGAGCAGTACTTC.

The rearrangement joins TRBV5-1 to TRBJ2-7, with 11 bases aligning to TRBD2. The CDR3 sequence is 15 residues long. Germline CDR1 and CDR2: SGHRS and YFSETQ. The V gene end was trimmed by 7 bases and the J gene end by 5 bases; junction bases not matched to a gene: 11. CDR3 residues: CASATLAGGLDEQYF. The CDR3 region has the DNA TGCGCCAGCGCCACCCTAGCGGGAGGACTAGACGAGCAGTACTTC.

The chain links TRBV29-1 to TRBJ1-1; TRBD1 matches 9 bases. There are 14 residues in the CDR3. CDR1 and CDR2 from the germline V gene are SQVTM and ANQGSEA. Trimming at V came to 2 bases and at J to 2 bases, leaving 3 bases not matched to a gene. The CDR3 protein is CSVETTGGNTEAFF. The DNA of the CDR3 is TGCAGCGTTGAAACGACAGGGGGAAACACTGAAGCTTTCTTT.

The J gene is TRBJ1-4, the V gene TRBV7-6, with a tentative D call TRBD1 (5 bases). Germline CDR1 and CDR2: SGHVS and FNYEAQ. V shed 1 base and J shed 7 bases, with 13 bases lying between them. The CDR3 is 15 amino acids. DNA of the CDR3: TGTGCCAGCAGCTTAGGTCGGGGGGTGGTTGAAAAACTGTTTTTT. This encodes CASSLGRGVVEKLFF.

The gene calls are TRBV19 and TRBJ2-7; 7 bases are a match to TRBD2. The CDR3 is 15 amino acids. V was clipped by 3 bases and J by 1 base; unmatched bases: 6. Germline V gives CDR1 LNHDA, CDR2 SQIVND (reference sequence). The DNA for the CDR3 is TGTGCCAGTAGTATCGGGGGGACTGGATCCTACGAGCAGTACTTC. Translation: CASSIGGTGSYEQYF.